The 10 T cell receptor beta chains reported below all come from one sample, sequenced in a study of OX40 agonist ivuxolimab in advanced cancers. Repertoires were generated with immunoSEQ multiplex PCR, while TCRdb's copy carries only in-frame clones and drops some. The table records around 120,000 clones, over 75% of them present only once. The specimen comprised CD4+ or CD8+ T cells sorted from blood, sampled in a trial of the OX40 agonist ivuxolimab. The source of these receptors is an adult with an advanced solid tumor such as melanoma, head and neck, liver or kidney cancer.

The chain has TRBV19 and TRBJ1-6; TRBD1 agrees at 7 bases. The junction had 9 bases not matched to a gene; V was cut back by 10 bases and J by 6 bases. The CDR3 consists of 14 residues. Per germline, CDR1 LNHDA and CDR2 SQIVND (reference sequence). CDR3: CATTGRDSNSPLHF. CDR3 bases: TGTGCCACGACCGGTCGGGACAGTAATTCACCCCTCCACTTT. Full variable domain (rest looked up from reference TRBV19 and TRBJ1-6): DGGITQSPKYLFRKEGQNVTLSCEQNLNHDAMYWYRQDPGQGLRLIYYSQIVNDFQKGDIAEGYSVSREKKESFPLTVTSAQKNPTAFYLCATTGRDSNSPLHFGNGTRLTVT.

This chain uses TRBV15 with TRBJ1-3, with D unclear. This CDR3 is 14 amino acids long. Trimming took off 5 bases at V and 0 bases at J, with 8 bases between the two ends. Per the germline V gene, CDR1 is LNHNV and CDR2 is YYDKDF (reference sequence). In DNA, the CDR3 is TGTGCCACCAGCCCGGAACTCTCTGGAAACACCATATATTTT. Translated: CATSPELSGNTIYF.

This chain joins TRBV6-5 and TRBJ2-7, with TRBD1 identical over 10 bases. The germline V gene encodes CDR1 MNHEY and CDR2 SVGAGI. CDR3 size: 15 residues. V gave up 5 bases and J gave up 4 bases; unmatched junction bases: 8. The CDR3 region has the DNA TGTGCCAGCAGTGGACGGAGGACAGGGGGATACGAGCAGTACTTC. It codes for CASSGRRTGGYEQYF.

This chain joins TRBV6-5 and TRBJ1-4; 7 bases align to TRBD1. Trimming removed 6 bases from V and 3 bases from J; junction bases left unmatched: 7. Per the germline V gene, CDR1 is MNHEY and CDR2 is SVGAGI. The CDR3 length is 15 residues. The CDR3 nucleotides read TGTGCCAGCAGATATAACAGGGGAGCTAATGAAAAACTGTTTTTT. This sequence encodes CASRYNRGANEKLFF.

The J gene is TRBJ1-5, the V gene TRBV27; D is possibly TRBD1 (5 bases). The V end was cut by 5 bases, the J end by 9 bases, with 20 bases between. This CDR3 has 15 amino acids. Germline CDR1 and CDR2: MNHEY and SMNVEV (reference sequence). This CDR3 reads CASSASRSWDLPQHF. The CDR3 DNA reads TGTGCCAGCAGTGCCTCTCGGTCTTGGGACCTGCCCCAGCATTTT.

The chain employs TRBV5-4 and TRBJ1-4; 10 nucleotides align to TRBD1. Germline-derived CDR1 and CDR2 are SGHNT and YYREEE (reference sequence). The CDR3 is 15 amino acids. V trimming: 3 bases; J trimming: 10 bases; junction bases outside the gene matches: 9. In DNA, the CDR3 is TGTGCCAGCAGCTCCCGGGACAGGGGAGCTATAAAACTGTTTTTT. Its translation is CASSSRDRGAIKLFF. Based on the CDR3 plus reference TRBV5-4 and TRBJ1-4, the full variable domain is ETGVTQSPTHLIKTRGQQVTLRCSSQSGHNTVSWYQQALGQGPQFIFQYYREEENGRGNFPPRFSGLQFPNYSSELNVNALELDDSALYLCASSSRDRGAIKLFFGSGTQLSVL.

CDR3 DNA: TGTGCCAGCAGCTTAGTAGTGGACAGGGGGGAAACCCAGTACTTC. Its protein is CASSLVVDRGETQYF. The chain employs TRBV7-2 and TRBJ2-5; TRBD1 matches 10 bases. The trim removed 1 base at V and 8 bases at J, leaving 7 bases unmatched. The CDR3 runs to 15 residues. Germline V CDR1 and CDR2: SGHTA, FQGNSA.

The V and J genes are TRBV6-5 and TRBJ1-1; D perhaps matches TRBD1 (5 bases). The germline V gene has CDR1 MNHEY and CDR2 SVGAGI. The CDR3 runs to 14 residues. V was clipped by 2 bases and J by 0 bases, with 7 bases between them. CDR3 sequence: CASSYEGLNTEAFF. CDR3 DNA sequence: TGTGCCAGCAGTTACGAGGGGTTGAACACTGAAGCTTTCTTT.

The CDR3 loop is CASSQVTGFYEKLFF. CDR3 nucleotide sequence: TGTGCCAGCAGCCAAGTGACAGGGTTTTATGAAAAACTGTTTTTT. The chain joins TRBV7-6 to TRBJ1-4, with 7 bases matching TRBD1. The CDR3 contains 15 residues. With V trimmed by 5 bases and J by 6 bases, 9 bases remained unmatched. Germline CDR1 and CDR2: SGHVS and FNYEAQ.

This chain joins TRBV2 and TRBJ2-4; 9 bases match TRBD1. J was trimmed by 6 bases and V by 5 bases; bases with no gene match: 2. Germline-derived CDR1 and CDR2 are SNHLY and FYNNEI. The CDR3 length is 13 residues. The CDR3 reads CASSTDRGNIQYF. The CDR3 DNA follows: TGTGCCAGCAGTACGGACAGGGGAAACATTCAGTACTTC.